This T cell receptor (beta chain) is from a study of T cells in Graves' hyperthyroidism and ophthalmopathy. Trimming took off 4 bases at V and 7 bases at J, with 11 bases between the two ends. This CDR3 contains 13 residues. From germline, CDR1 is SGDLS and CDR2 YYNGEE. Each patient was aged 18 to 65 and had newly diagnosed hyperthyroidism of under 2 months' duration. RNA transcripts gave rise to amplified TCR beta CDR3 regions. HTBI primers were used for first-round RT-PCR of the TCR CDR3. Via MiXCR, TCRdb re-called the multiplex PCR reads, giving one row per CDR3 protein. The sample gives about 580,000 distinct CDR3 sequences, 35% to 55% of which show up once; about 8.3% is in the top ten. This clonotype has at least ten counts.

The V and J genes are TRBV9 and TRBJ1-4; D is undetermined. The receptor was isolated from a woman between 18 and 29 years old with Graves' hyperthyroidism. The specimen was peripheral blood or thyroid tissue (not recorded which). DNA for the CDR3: TGTGCCAGCAGCCCCGACTCGGGTGAAAAACTGTTTTTT. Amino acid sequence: CASSPDSGEKLFF. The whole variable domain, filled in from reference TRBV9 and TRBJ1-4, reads DSGVTQTPKHLITATGQRVTLRCSPRSGDLSVYWYQQSLDQGLQFLIQYYNGEERAKGNILERFSAQQFPDLHSELNLSSLELGDSALYFCASSPDSGEKLFFGSGTQLSVL.